The clone carrying this TCR beta chain was counted ten times or more. This record belongs to a study of T cell repertoires in cytomegalovirus infection. TCRdb re-derived calls from the reads in MiXCR, one entry per CDR3 protein. The repertoire holds roughly 230,000 distinct CDR3 sequences, with around an eighth as singletons. The V gene's germline CDR1 is LNHDA and CDR2 SQIVND (reference sequence). CDR3 length: 13 residues. The J segment lost 6 bases and the V segment lost 3 bases, leaving 2 bases of the junction unmatched. V and J are TRBV19 and TRBJ2-4; 7 bases line up with TRBD2. The sequence was collected from a human donor in good health (CMV status not recorded). Some clones in this sample may be carry-over from other donors' samples. The sequenced material came from PBMCs. CDR3 protein: CASSIGGINIQYF. For the CDR3, the DNA is TGTGCCAGTAGTATCGGGGGGATAAACATTCAGTACTTC.